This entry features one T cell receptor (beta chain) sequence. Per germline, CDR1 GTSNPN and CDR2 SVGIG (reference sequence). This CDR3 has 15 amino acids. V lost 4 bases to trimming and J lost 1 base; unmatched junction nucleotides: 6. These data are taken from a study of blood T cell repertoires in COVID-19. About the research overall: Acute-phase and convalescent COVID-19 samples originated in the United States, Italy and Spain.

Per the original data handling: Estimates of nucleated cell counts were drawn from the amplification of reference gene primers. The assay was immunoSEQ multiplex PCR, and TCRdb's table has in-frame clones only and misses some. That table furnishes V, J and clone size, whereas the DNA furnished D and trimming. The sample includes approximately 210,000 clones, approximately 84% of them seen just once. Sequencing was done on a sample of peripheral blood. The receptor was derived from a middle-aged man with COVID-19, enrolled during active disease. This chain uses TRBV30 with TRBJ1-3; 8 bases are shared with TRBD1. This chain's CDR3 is CAWNGQGTSGNTIYF. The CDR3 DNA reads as TGTGCCTGGAATGGACAGGGAACATCTGGAAACACCATATATTTT.